This is a list of T cell receptor beta chains from one sample in a study of shared clonotypes between healthy human individuals. TCRdb's table, derived via immunoSEQ multiplex PCR, lists solely in-frame clones and lacks some. The data contain roughly 510,000 clones, about 75% of them singletons. The sequencing input was PBMCs. These receptor sequences come from a woman aged 35 to 49 in good health. Some clones in this sample may be carry-over from other donors' samples. CDR3s leave out the opening cysteine and the closing phenylalanine or tryptophan. A D gene is named only where the DNA matches it firmly. The size field is filled for only some rows; it gives once, few, many or a size class.

-,17,TRBJ1-1,TRBV10-3,TRBD1,AISESLVLVGTVNTEAF
once,14,TRBJ2-7,TRBV7-6,-,ASSSTVGDLPYEQY
few,11,TRBJ1-5,TRBV4-2,-,ASSPPGGQPQH
-,13,TRBJ2-3,TRBV4-3,-,ASSPSPSETDTQY
-,12,TRBJ2-1,TRBV2,-,ASSGGMAYNEQF
-,12,TRBJ1-5,TRBV29-1,TRBD1,SVGGTGSYQPQH
-,11,TRBJ2-1,TRBV9,-,ASSAPLGNEQF
once,14,TRBJ2-5,TRBV7-6,-,ASSLVGLRPQETQY
-,12,TRBJ1-4,TRBV11-2,-,ASSLEPVNEKLF
-,14,TRBJ2-5,TRBV11-2,TRBD2,ASSLVPQGTRETQY
many,14,TRBJ1-6,TRBV9,TRBD1,ASSVGAGGLNSPLH
-,13,TRBJ2-1,TRBV18,-,ASSPFQGPYNEQF
-,12,TRBJ1-3,TRBV7-9,-,ASSQPVVGNTIY
few,10,TRBJ1-5,TRBV15,-,ATSRRDGPAF
-,13,TRBJ1-1,TRBV5-1,TRBD1,ASSPRTGEGTEAF
-,14,TRBJ2-1,TRBV7-2,TRBD2,ASSPLGGLAMYEQF
-,13,TRBJ2-5,TRBV7-6,TRBD1,ASSTRTGGAETQY
few,13,TRBJ2-3,TRBV19,TRBD2,ASSIAGGVPDTQY
once,10,TRBJ2-1,TRBV30,TRBD2,ACLAGVHEQF
-,11,-,TRBV7-9,-,ASSPQGTHEQY
few,12,TRBJ1-1,TRBV27,-,ASTRDPGYTEAF
-,13,TRBJ2-7,TRBV7-9,TRBD1,ASSFPGQGFYEQY
-,14,TRBJ2-1,TRBV7-3,TRBD2,ASSPLPGGPYNEQF
few,10,TRBJ2-2,TRBV7-3,-,ASSPLVGELF
-,11,TRBJ1-2,TRBV28,-,ASRYRGNYGYT
once,11,TRBJ2-1,TRBV10-3,-,ATSLGTNNEQF
-,11,TRBJ1-2,TRBV28,-,ASSRTGFYGYT